Below are 7 T cell receptor beta chains sequenced from a single sample in a study of blood T cell repertoires in COVID-19. Repertoires were generated with immunoSEQ multiplex PCR, while TCRdb's copy carries only in-frame clones and drops some. The sample lists 390,000 or so clones; around 90% were seen once. Sample: peripheral blood. These receptors were taken from a man aged 18 to 29 with active or convalescent COVID-19.

J is TRBJ1-2 and V is TRBV4-3; D call uncertain. V lost 1 base to trimming and J lost 5 bases, with 17 bases between them. The germline V gene has CDR1 LGHNA and CDR2 YSLEER. This CDR3 is 16 amino acids long. The CDR3 region has the DNA TGCGCCAGCAGCCAAGGAGTCCATCCATTTAAATATGGCTACACCTTC. As protein: CASSQGVHPFKYGYTF.

This clone appeared a single time. J is TRBJ1-1 and V is TRBV11-2; the match to TRBD1 covers 8 bases. The germline CDR1 and CDR2 sequences are SGHAT and FQNNGV. Trimming at V came to 5 bases and at J to 2 bases, leaving 10 bases not matched to a gene. This CDR3 is 16 amino acids long. This CDR3 reads CASSPRTGRVNTEAFF. CDR3 sequence (DNA): TGTGCCAGCAGCCCCCGGACAGGGCGGGTAAACACTGAAGCTTTCTTT.

The chain employs TRBV5-6 and TRBJ1-6; D perhaps matches TRBD1 (6 bases). The germline V gene has CDR1 SGHDT and CDR2 YYEEEE. Trimming cost V 2 bases and J 2 bases, with 8 bases left between them. The CDR3 spans 15 residues. CDR3 sequence: CASSLDRTYNSPLHF. Here the CDR3 DNA reads TGTGCCAGCAGCTTAGACAGGACCTATAATTCACCCCTCCACTTT.

The chain has TRBV3-1 (or the pseudogene TRBV3-2) and TRBJ2-7; weak D call: TRBD2 (6 bases). CDR1 and CDR2 from the germline V gene are LGHDT and YNNKEL (reference sequence). The CDR3 consists of 15 residues. The V and J ends lost 3 bases and 1 base respectively, with 13 bases between them. The CDR3 DNA sequence: TGTGCCAGCAGCCATGGCAGGAGGGAATCCTACGAGCAGTACTTC. Translated, it gives CASSHGRRESYEQYF.

This clone has just a few counts. One junction end does not reproduce the germline sequence, and a read error may be involved. The chain employs TRBV7-7 and TRBJ2-7; the match to TRBD2 covers 11 bases. The CDR3 totals 15 residues. Per germline, CDR1 SSHAT and CDR2 FNYEAQ (reference sequence). The DNA of the CDR3 is TGTGCTAGCAGCCCAGGGACTAGCGGTAACTACGAGCAGTACTTC. Translating it yields CASSPGTSGNYEQYF.

The rearrangement uses TRBV6-5 and TRBJ2-7; D possibly corresponds to TRBD1 (6 bases). The V gene lost 2 bases and the J gene lost 2 bases, with 10 bases spanning the gap. This CDR3 region has 14 residues. Germline lookup yields CDR1 MNHEY and CDR2 SVGAGI. The CDR3 loop is CASSYRDKPYEQYF. The CDR3 coding sequence is TGTGCCAGCAGTTACAGGGACAAACCCTACGAGCAGTACTTC.

The CDR3: CATSDFGGETQYF. In DNA form, the CDR3 reads TGTGCCACCAGTGATTTCGGCGGTGAGACCCAGTACTTC. The chain couples TRBV24-1 to TRBJ2-5; D is ambiguous. Germline V gene sequence: CDR1 KGHDR, CDR2 SFDVKD. Trimming cost V 1 base and J 5 bases, with 7 bases left between them. The CDR3 has 13 residues.